This T cell receptor beta chain was sequenced for a study of T cells after posttransplantation cyclophosphamide (dated by TCRdb to 2016 to 2017). In terms of the full investigation: Using TRB sequencing, the study followed how the T cell repertoire rebuilt after myeloablative bone marrow transplantation with posttransplantation cyclophosphamide given as GVHD prophylaxis. Samples from some 32 PTCy-treated patients and 15 to 20 related bone marrow donors of those patients were subjected to antigen receptor sequencing. TRB sequencing was performed on blood from all 35 or so PTCy patients with 1-year posttransplant specimens. TRB sequencing was also done on up to roughly 3 additional blood samples from 2 to 5.2 years after transplant in 3 patients, and on pretransplant blood from 4 patients. Because TRA and TRB clonality correlated tightly in eight or nine samples, later TCR analyses were limited to TRB. Public TRB sequences were compared against a database of over 3,000 sequences linked to responses to pathogens, tumor antigens, self-antigens and alloantigens. Results and caveats for the whole study, not just this receptor: Donor-recipient similarity was low at 1-2 months but increased during the first year, and donor CD8+ memory clones often dominated later blood repertoires. Across 45 or so patients, recipient CMV seropositivity and CMV reactivation were highly associated with TRB clonality; PTCy diversity was similar to CNI/methotrexate controls. The TRB repertoires of T cells infiltrating skin or the GI tract showed only limited overlap with the TRB repertoires found in blood.

CDR1 and CDR2 were assigned from the germline V gene (reference sequence) as LNHDA and SQIVND. V ends up 4 bases short and J 8 bases short, with an unmatched junction base count of 10. The CDR3 runs 15 residues from the cysteine to the phenylalanine. The DNA shown is the 45-base CDR3, in frame from base 1. Viable CD3+CD4+ or CD3+CD8+ cells that were CCR7+CD45RA+CD45RO-CD95-CD27+CD28+ were defined as naive T cells. On the day of marrow donation, related bone marrow donors gave peripheral blood samples. Peripheral blood and bone marrow mononuclear cells were isolated by Ficoll-Hypaque density centrifugation and cryopreserved. CD4+ and CD8+ T cells, including naive and memory subsets, were sorted by FACS on a FACSAria II. About this clone itself: This clone's antigen is unknown. No clone much larger than this one lies a single base away; base qualities are absent.

Genomic DNA was the input for TRB sequencing, which was run either with the immunoSEQ assay at survey resolution or with the hsTCRB kit. In the paper's pipeline: Initial read processing used immunoSEQ software, and repertoire analyses used the LymphoSeq R package. Clonality was calculated as 1 minus normalized Shannon entropy, and the Gini coefficient was also calculated for each TRB dataset. Phenotypes of unsorted samples were inferred by mapping TRB sequences from sorted subsets of the recipient or donor onto the same recipient's unsorted samples. The source is immuneACCESS, and TCRdb retained only in-frame sequences with V and J called. Part of the clones is not carried over; for the studies checked, unresolved V genes explain less than half of this, and the remainder is unexplained. V and J calls and clone size follow that table, whereas D and trimming were derived from the DNA. This sample gives some 9,700 clones in total; roughly 98% of them show up just once. The leading ten clones occupy 0.25% of the sample.

The TCR originated in a woman aged 60-70 years in good health, CMV-negative, and a related stem cell transplant donor. Input material: naive CD4+ T cells sorted from PBMCs. The chain is encoded by TRBV19 joined to TRBJ1-4; 7 central bases correspond to TRBD1. The sequenced DNA is TGTGCCAGTAGTAGCAGACAGGGTGTGCGAGAAAAACTGTTTTTT. It translates as CASSSRQGVREKLFF.